One sample yielded the 22 T cell receptor beta chains listed below, sequenced in a study of blood T cell repertoires in COVID-19. Some clones are missing from TCRdb's copy, which holds only in-frame ones; the method was immunoSEQ multiplex PCR. This table holds under 550,000 clones, 85% to 90% found once. The source material was peripheral blood. The receptors come from a man younger than 30 with COVID-19, enrolled during active disease.

The chain is built from TRBV7-2 and TRBJ1-6; D is perhaps TRBD1 (5 bases). CDR3 length: 15 residues. V was cut by 1 base and J by 8 bases, with 12 bases left in between. Per the germline V gene, CDR1 is SGHTA and CDR2 is FQGNSA. CDR3 bases: TGTGCCAGCAGCTTAGTTGCCAGGGCGGATTCACCCCTCCACTTT. It codes for CASSLVARADSPLHF.

This clone has just one count. The chain employs TRBV2 and TRBJ2-5; 10 nucleotides agree with TRBD2. This CDR3 region has 13 residues. With V trimmed by 8 bases and J by 3 bases, 3 bases remained unmatched. Germline CDR1 reads SNHLY; CDR2 reads FYNNEI. The CDR3 DNA is TGTGCCAGCGGCCTAGCGGGAGAAGAGACCCAGTACTTC. It codes for CASGLAGEETQYF.

This chain connects TRBV5-5 to TRBJ1-1, with D possibly being TRBD1 (5 bases). CDR3 length: 14 residues. Trimming removed 1 base from V and 11 bases from J, with 18 bases in between. Germline V lookup: CDR1 SGHKS, CDR2 YYEKEE (reference sequence). The CDR3 loop reads CASSLLPGEAGAFF. The CDR3 region has the DNA TGTGCCAGCAGCTTGCTACCGGGGGAGGCTGGCGCTTTCTTT.

V gene TRBV30 combines with J gene TRBJ2-2; TRBD2 aligns across 7 bases. The CDR3 has 13 residues. V lost 4 bases to trimming and J lost 9 bases; unmatched junction nucleotides: 8. Germline V gene sequence: CDR1 GTSNPN, CDR2 SVGIG (reference sequence). The CDR3 DNA sequence: TGTGCCTGGACTAGCGGAGAGGTCCGGGAGCTGTTTTTT. Translation gives CAWTSGEVRELFF.

The V call is TRBV7-3, the J call TRBJ2-1, with D possibly TRBD2 on 5 matching bases. The CDR3 is 14 residues long. The V gene lost 0 bases and the J gene lost 6 bases, with 9 bases spanning the gap. CDR1 SGHTA and CDR2 FQGTGA come from the germline V gene. The CDR3 DNA reads TGTGCCAGCAGCTTAACCCCTAGCCCCAATGAGCAGTTCTTC. As protein: CASSLTPSPNEQFF.

The chain links TRBV5-1 to TRBJ2-1; 11 bases agree with TRBD1. Trimming removed 3 bases from V and 7 bases from J; junction bases left unmatched: 12. The CDR3 length is 17 residues. Germline V gives CDR1 SGHRS, CDR2 YFSETQ. The CDR3 DNA is TGCGCCAGCAGCTGGGACGAGGACAGGGGGCTGCGTAATGAGCAGTTCTTC. It codes for CASSWDEDRGLRNEQFF.

The chain joins TRBV5-4 to TRBJ2-3, with D maybe TRBD1 (6 bases). Germline-derived CDR1 and CDR2 are SGHNT and YYREEE (reference sequence). The CDR3 loop spans 14 amino acids. Trimming cost V 4 bases and J 2 bases, with 11 bases left between them. CDR3 amino acids: CASSGGLSTDTQYF. CDR3 nucleotide sequence: TGTGCCAGCAGCGGGGGCCTCTCCACAGATACGCAGTATTTT.

The V call is TRBV29-1, the J call TRBJ2-3, with D maybe TRBD2 (5 bases). Germline assignment: CDR1 SQVTM and CDR2 ANQGSEA. Trimming left V 4 bases short and J 4 bases short, with 15 bases between. CDR3 length: 14 residues. DNA of the CDR3: TGCAGCGTTGGGCTTAGACTAAATCCAGATACGCAGTATTTT. This encodes CSVGLRLNPDTQYF.

This sequence joins TRBV7-9 and TRBJ2-7; 8 nucleotides agree with TRBD2. The CDR3 is made up of 15 amino acids. The junction had 5 bases not matched to a gene; V was cut back by 1 base and J by 3 bases. The germline CDR1 and CDR2 sequences are SEHNR and FQNEAQ (reference sequence). CDR3 nucleotide sequence: TGTGCCAGCAGCTTAGTCAGCGGGGGACACTACGAGCAGTACTTC. This sequence encodes CASSLVSGGHYEQYF.

This chain uses TRBV5-4 with TRBJ2-3, with a weak D call TRBD2 (6 bases). The germline V and J ends were trimmed by 4 bases and 7 bases, with 13 bases remaining between them. The V gene's germline CDR1 is SGHNT and CDR2 YYREEE (reference sequence). The CDR3 has 13 amino acids. CDR3 sequence: CASSTGLINTQYF. DNA of the CDR3: TGTGCCAGCAGCACGGGACTTATAAATACGCAGTATTTT.

The CDR3, as DNA: TGTGCCAGCAGCTTTTTGGCTAGCTCCTACAATGAGCAGTTCTTC. As protein: CASSFLASSYNEQFF. This chain links TRBV5-6 with TRBJ2-1; no clear D. V shed 2 bases and J shed 0 bases, with 9 bases lying between them. The CDR3 is 15 residues long. Germline V CDR1 and CDR2: SGHDT, YYEEEE. Full variable domain (rest looked up from reference TRBV5-6 and TRBJ2-1): DAGVTQSPTHLIKTRGQQVTLRCSPKSGHDTVSWYQQALGQGPQFIFQYYEEEERQRGNFPDRFSGHQFPNYSSELNVNALLLGDSALYLCASSFLASSYNEQFFGPGTRLTVL.

The table lists this clone with a count of one. The junction differs from germline at one of its ends, possibly a read error. The chain combines TRBV27 with TRBJ1-6; 7 bases are shared with TRBD1. The CDR3 consists of 14 residues. Germline V lookup: CDR1 MNHEY, CDR2 SMNVEV (reference sequence). The chain's CDR3 is CASSSTGIRAPPHF. DNA of the CDR3: TGTGCCAGCAGTTCGACAGGGATTAGGGCACCCCCCCACTTT.

V usage is TRBV29-1 and J usage is TRBJ2-7; 7 bases are a match to TRBD2. The CDR3 loop spans 15 amino acids. Germline V gene sequence: CDR1 SQVTM, CDR2 ANQGSEA. V lost 2 bases to trimming and J lost 3 bases; unmatched junction nucleotides: 10. CDR3 in DNA: TGCAGCGTTGAACGATGGGGGGACTACGACTACGAGCAGTACTTC. It encodes CSVERWGDYDYEQYF.

The chain links TRBV7-3 to TRBJ2-7, with D unclear. The germline V gene has CDR1 SGHTA and CDR2 FQGTGA. Between the trimmed V and J ends, which lost 5 bases and 6 bases, there was a span of 8 bases. This CDR3 contains 11 residues. This CDR3 reads CASSPPGEQYF. The CDR3 region has the DNA TGTGCCAGCAGCCCACCCGGCGAGCAGTACTTC.

This clone was counted once. The chain uses TRBV12-3 or TRBV12-4 and TRBJ1-5; TRBD1 is a possible D gene (6 bases). This CDR3 is built from 12 residues. Trimming removed 6 bases from V and 6 bases from J, with 9 bases in between. The CDR3 sequence: CASRGAGQPQHF. The CDR3 region has the DNA TGTGCCAGCAGGGGGGCGGGTCAGCCCCAGCATTTT.

The V and J genes are TRBV6-1 and TRBJ1-1; D ambiguous. The CDR3 spans 15 residues. Between the trimmed V and J ends, which lost 2 bases and 3 bases, there was a span of 13 bases. Per germline, CDR1 MNHNS and CDR2 SASEGT. The CDR3 sequence: CASSEMGPGDTEAFF. CDR3 nucleotide sequence: TGTGCCAGCAGTGAAATGGGCCCGGGAGACACTGAAGCTTTCTTT.

V usage is TRBV3-1 (or the pseudogene TRBV3-2) and J usage is TRBJ2-5; 10 bases fit TRBD1. The ends lost 1 base at V and 0 bases at J; junction bases unmatched: 14. Germline lookup yields CDR1 LGHDT and CDR2 YNNKEL (reference sequence). This CDR3 spans 20 amino acids. CDR3 region: CASSQGWVGTGALYQETQYF. DNA of the CDR3: TGTGCCAGCAGCCAAGGATGGGTCGGGACAGGGGCACTGTACCAAGAGACCCAGTACTTC.

The table lists this clone with a few counts. This rearrangement joins TRBV29-1 to TRBJ2-7; 7 bases agree with TRBD2. Germline V gene sequence: CDR1 SQVTM, CDR2 ANQGSEA. This CDR3 comprises 13 residues. The ends lost 4 bases at V and 3 bases at J; junction bases unmatched: 6. Written as DNA, the CDR3 is TGCAGCGTTGTGGGTCGGGAGGTCTACGAGCAGTACTTC. Translated, it gives CSVVGREVYEQYF.

About this clone: Other DNA sequences in the same sample also yield this CDR3. This sequence joins TRBV4-1 and TRBJ2-7; a possible D gene is TRBD1 (6 bases). V was trimmed by 1 base and J by 3 bases, leaving 13 bases between them. Germline CDR1 and CDR2: MGHRA and YSYEKL. The CDR3 loop spans 15 amino acids. CDR3 region: CASSQVAGQSYEQYF. In DNA, the CDR3 is TGCGCCAGCAGCCAAGTGGCAGGACAGAGCTACGAGCAGTACTTC.

To note about this clone: The same CDR3 can be traced to other DNA sequences in this sample. The gene calls are TRBV2 and TRBJ2-5, with D perhaps matching TRBD1 (5 bases). Germline CDR1 SNHLY, CDR2 FYNNEI. The CDR3 extends over 12 amino acids. The germline V and J ends were trimmed by 6 bases and 2 bases, with 7 bases remaining between them. DNA of the CDR3: TGTGCCAGCAGAAGACAGCAAGAGACCCAGTACTTC. Translation: CASRRQQETQYF.

The chain combines TRBV14 with TRBJ1-3; D not certain. V was trimmed by 4 bases and J by 2 bases, leaving 12 bases between them. This CDR3 comprises 15 residues. Germline-derived CDR1 and CDR2 are SGHDN and FVKESK. The CDR3 coding sequence is TGTGCCAGCAGCCTGAAACGGTTGCCTGGAAACACCATATATTTT. Protein sequence: CASSLKRLPGNTIYF.

This rearrangement joins TRBV30 to TRBJ1-5; D perhaps matches TRBD1 (5 bases). V lost 2 bases and J 3 bases, leaving 8 bases between the germline ends. CDR1 GTSNPN and CDR2 SVGIG come from the germline V gene (reference sequence). The CDR3 has 13 amino acids. CDR3 DNA: TGTGCCTGGAGTCGGGGGGTCAATCAGCCCCAGCATTTT. This sequence encodes CAWSRGVNQPQHF.